This TCR beta chain was sequenced for a study of blood T cell repertoires in COVID-19. For the study at large: Sources were T cells, B-cell-depleted T cells, or PBMCs; the material itself was cDNA or gDNA.

TCRdb's table, derived via immunoSEQ multiplex PCR, lists solely in-frame clones and lacks some. This repertoire shows some 39,000 clones, 80% to 90% found once; its top ten account for around 5.2%. CDR3 length: 16 amino acids. CDR1 and CDR2 (germline): MDHEN, SYDVKM. V gave up 5 bases and J gave up 7 bases; unmatched junction bases: 11. The sequenced sample consisted of peripheral blood. This sequence was found in a man aged 40-49 years with active COVID-19. The J gene is TRBJ1-2, the V gene TRBV28; 12 bases map to TRBD1. The CDR3 spells CASSAPGQGARVGYTF. The CDR3 nucleotides read TGTGCCAGCAGTGCCCCGGGACAGGGGGCGAGGGTTGGCTACACCTTC.